This TCR beta chain emerged from a study of T cell changes during pregnancy in multiple sclerosis. Method: immunoSEQ multiplex PCR; TCRdb's copy keeps in-frame clones and lacks some. This table holds about 80,000 clones, roughly 94% found once. Sequencing was performed on peripheral blood, taken in the second trimester of pregnancy. The receptor's source is a female donor in good health, enrolled as a control in a pregnancy study.

The CDR3 spells CASSFTTGLNTEAFF. The CDR3 DNA reads TGTGCCAGCAGTTTCACGACAGGATTGAACACTGAAGCTTTCTTT. The V and J genes are TRBV28 and TRBJ1-1; a possible D gene is TRBD1 (6 bases). The CDR3 has 15 residues. CDR1 is MDHEN, CDR2 SYDVKM, per germline. Deletions cut 3 bases from V and 0 bases from J, with 11 bases between.